The entry below describes one T cell receptor beta chain. The antigen it binds to is not known. An end of the junction differs from the germline gene, which may be a read error. These data belong to a study of T cell responses to AZD1222 COVID-19 vaccine (dated by TCRdb to the early 2020s). Broadly, across the study: AZD1222 recipients with second doses at about 4 weeks or about 12 weeks were pooled, because spike-specific TCR depth and breadth did not differ between schedules. TCR sequencing was performed for roughly 250 trial participants, of whom about 200 were given two doses of AZD1222 and 26 were given two doses of MenACWY control vaccine. Enrollment into the trials was organized by age into subgroups of 18-55, 56-69 and 70-plus years, and those subgroups contained approximately 160, 26 and 62 TCR-sequenced participants, respectively. General study outcomes and caveats: In the small 56-69-year group, the increase in depth fell short of significance, most likely because of low power. The vaccine-associated CD4 TCRs covered the entire spike protein, and the dominant responses fell in regions 160-218 and 743-854. Because no day 14 peak-response samples were available, the repertoires could be characterized only after the peak T cell response. Nearly half of unique spike-specific TCRs reportedly recognized epitopes outside regions mutated in the B.1.351 and B.1.1.7 variants. Most participants were white British and females outnumbered males, and the authors suggested that clonal diversity may have been underestimated. Conclusions about previously exposed vaccinees are limited, since just five to seven AZD1222 recipients were seropositive for SARS-CoV-2 at baseline. After two AZD1222 doses, spike-specific TCR breadth and depth were significantly higher than at day 0 and than in MenACWY recipients.

The CDR3 regions of human TCRbeta chains were analyzed by immunosequencing. As for how the authors treated the data: Repertoire TCRs were checked for matches against a reference library of SARS-CoV-2-specific TCRs that had been generated using the MIRA antigen-specificity platform. Breadth was defined as the fraction of unique TCRs that were SARS-CoV-2-associated. Depth was defined as the fraction of total T cells that were SARS-CoV-2-associated. Using the MIRA data, every spike-specific TCR was mapped to the spike region that the TCR reacted to and assigned to either a CD4 or a CD8 class. Log10-transformed breadth and depth values were compared by one-way ANOVA with Sidak's multiple comparisons tests. TCRdb took this table from immuneACCESS and kept in-frame rearrangements with V and J called. Such tables lack part of the clones; where checked against another copy, unresolved V genes explain under half of the gap, and the rest is unexplained. That table supplies the V and J calls and clone size; D and trimming were determined from the DNA. The sample table holds approximately 110,000 clones, of which 82% were seen once. The ten biggest clones cover 5% of the sample.

This sample's time point label indicates: baseline before first vaccination. The vaccinee samples were drawn from two UK trials, COV001 and COV002, one of which was a single-blind randomized controlled phase 2/3 trial testing AZD1222 (ChAdOx1 nCoV-19) in healthy adults. For TCRbeta chain sequencing, PBMC samples were collected from trial participants at day 0 and at day 28 after the second dose. The CDR3 sequence holds 12 residues, the cysteine and phenylalanine included. CDR3 DNA is the only sequence kept; it has 36 bases, read in frame from the first base. According to the germline V gene, CDR1 reads WSHSY and CDR2 reads SAAADI.

The chain is encoded by TRBV10-2 joined to TRBJ1-2; 7 bases in the junction line up with TRBD1. The specimen comprised peripheral blood, sampled on day 0 of AZD1222 vaccination. This receptor was identified in an adult in good health. The nucleotides are TGCGCCAGCAAGGACGGCCGAGGGGGCTACATCTTC. Protein translation: CASKDGRGGYIF.